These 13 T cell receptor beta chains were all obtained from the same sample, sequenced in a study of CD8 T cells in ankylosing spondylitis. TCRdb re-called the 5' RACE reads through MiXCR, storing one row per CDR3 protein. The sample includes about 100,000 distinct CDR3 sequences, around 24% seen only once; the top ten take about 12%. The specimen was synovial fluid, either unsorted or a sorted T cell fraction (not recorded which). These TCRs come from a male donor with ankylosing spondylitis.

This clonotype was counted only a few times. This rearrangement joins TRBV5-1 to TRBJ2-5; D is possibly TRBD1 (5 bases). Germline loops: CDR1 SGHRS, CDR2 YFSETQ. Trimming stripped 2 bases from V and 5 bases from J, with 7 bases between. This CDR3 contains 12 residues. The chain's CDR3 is CASSFGAETQYF. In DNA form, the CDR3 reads TGCGCCAGCAGCTTTGGGGCGGAGACCCAGTACTTC.

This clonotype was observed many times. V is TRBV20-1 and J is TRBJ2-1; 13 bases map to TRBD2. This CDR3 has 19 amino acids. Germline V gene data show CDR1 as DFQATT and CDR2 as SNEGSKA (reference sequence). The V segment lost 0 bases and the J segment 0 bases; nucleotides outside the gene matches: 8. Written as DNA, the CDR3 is TGCAGTGCTAGAGATCGACTAGCGGGAGGTCCGAGCTCCTACAATGAGCAGTTCTTC. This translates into CSARDRLAGGPSSYNEQFF.

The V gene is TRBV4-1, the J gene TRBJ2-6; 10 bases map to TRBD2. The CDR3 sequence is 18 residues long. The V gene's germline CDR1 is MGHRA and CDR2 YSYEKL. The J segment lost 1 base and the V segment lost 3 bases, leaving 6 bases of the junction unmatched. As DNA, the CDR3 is TGCGCCAGCAGCCAGGCCGCTAGCGGGAGTTCTGGGGCCAACGTCCTGACTTTC. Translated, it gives CASSQAASGSSGANVLTF.

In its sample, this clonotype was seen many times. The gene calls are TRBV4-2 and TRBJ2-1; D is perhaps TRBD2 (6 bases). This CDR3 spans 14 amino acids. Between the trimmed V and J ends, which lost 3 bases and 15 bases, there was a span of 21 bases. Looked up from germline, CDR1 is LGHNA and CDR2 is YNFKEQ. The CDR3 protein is CASSQGTVATWWFF. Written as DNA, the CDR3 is TGTGCCAGCAGCCAGGGGACTGTGGCAACTTGGTGGTTCTTC.

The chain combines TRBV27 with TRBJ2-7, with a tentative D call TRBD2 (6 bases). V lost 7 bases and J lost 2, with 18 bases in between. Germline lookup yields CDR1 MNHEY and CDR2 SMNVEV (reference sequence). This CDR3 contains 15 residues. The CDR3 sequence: CASTPGAGIPYEQYF. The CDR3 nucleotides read TGTGCCAGCACCCCCGGGGCGGGAATCCCCTACGAGCAGTACTTC.

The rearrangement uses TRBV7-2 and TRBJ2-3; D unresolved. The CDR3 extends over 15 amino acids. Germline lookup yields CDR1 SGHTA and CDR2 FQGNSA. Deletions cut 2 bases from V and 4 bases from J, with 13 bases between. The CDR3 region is CASSLLGNIADTQYF. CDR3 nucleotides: TGTGCCAGCAGCTTACTCGGTAATATAGCAGATACGCAGTATTTT.

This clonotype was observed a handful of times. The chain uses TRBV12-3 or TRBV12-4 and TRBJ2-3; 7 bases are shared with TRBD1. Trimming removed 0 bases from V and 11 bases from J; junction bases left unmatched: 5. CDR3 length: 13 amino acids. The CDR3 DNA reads TGTGCCAGCAGTTTAGCGGGGACAGTGAGGCAGTATTTT. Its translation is CASSLAGTVRQYF.

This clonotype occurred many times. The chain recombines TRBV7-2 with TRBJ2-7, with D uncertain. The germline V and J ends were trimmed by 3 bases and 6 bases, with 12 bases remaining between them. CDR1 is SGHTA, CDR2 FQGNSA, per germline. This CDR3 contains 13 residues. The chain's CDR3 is CASSFTEAGEQYF. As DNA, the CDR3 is TGTGCCAGCAGCTTCACAGAGGCCGGCGAGCAGTACTTC.

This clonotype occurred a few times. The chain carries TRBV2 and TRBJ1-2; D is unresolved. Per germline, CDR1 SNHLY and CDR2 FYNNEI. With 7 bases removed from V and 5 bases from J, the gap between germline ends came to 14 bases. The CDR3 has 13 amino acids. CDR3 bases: TGTGCCAGCACCCAAGATGACCGTTATGGCTACACCTTC. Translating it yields CASTQDDRYGYTF. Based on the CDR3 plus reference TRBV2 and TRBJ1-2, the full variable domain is EPEVTQTPSHQVTQMGQEVILRCVPISNHLYFYWYRQILGQKVEFLVSFYNNEISEKSEIFDDQFSVERPDGSNFTLKIRSTKLEDSAMYFCASTQDDRYGYTFGSGTRLTVV.

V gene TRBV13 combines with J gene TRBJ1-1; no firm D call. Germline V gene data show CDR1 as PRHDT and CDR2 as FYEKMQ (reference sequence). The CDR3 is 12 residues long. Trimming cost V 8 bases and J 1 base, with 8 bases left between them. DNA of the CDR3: TGTGCCAGCCAAAGGAGGAACACTGAAGCTTTCTTT. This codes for CASQRRNTEAFF.

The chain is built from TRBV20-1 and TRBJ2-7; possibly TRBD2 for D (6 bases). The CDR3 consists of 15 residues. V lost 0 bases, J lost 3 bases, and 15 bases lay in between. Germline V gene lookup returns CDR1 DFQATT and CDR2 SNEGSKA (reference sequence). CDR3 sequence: CSAREGGAEHYEQYF. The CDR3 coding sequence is TGCAGTGCTAGAGAGGGGGGAGCGGAACACTACGAGCAGTACTTC.

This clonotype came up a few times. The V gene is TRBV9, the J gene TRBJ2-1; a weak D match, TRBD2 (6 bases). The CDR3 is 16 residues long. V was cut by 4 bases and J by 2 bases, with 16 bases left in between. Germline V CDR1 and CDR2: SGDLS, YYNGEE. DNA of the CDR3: TGTGCCAGCAGCCCCCTCGAAGGAGGGCCCTACAATGAGCAGTTCTTC. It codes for CASSPLEGGPYNEQFF.

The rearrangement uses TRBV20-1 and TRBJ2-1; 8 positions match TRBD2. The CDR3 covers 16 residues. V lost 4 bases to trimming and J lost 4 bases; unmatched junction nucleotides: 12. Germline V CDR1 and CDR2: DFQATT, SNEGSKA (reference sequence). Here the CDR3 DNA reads TGCAGTGCTACCGACCCTACTAGCGGACATTACAATGAGCAGTTCTTC. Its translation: CSATDPTSGHYNEQFF.